The rows below give T cell receptor beta chains drawn from one sample of a study of cytomegalovirus exposure and HLA in healthy donors. Libraries were prepared by immunoSEQ multiplex PCR; TCRdb keeps only in-frame clonotypes and omits some of them. Of about 300,000 clones listed, more than 80% are singletons. The material sequenced was PBMCs. All receptors derive from a man in his forties or fifties in good health and CMV-seropositive. CDR3s include the opening cysteine and the closing phenylalanine or tryptophan. The order of the fields is V gene, J gene, clone size, CDR3 length, D gene, CDR3 DNA, CDR3 protein. The D gene is left open where the match is weak. The size field is filled for only some rows; it gives once, few, many or a size class.

v_call: TRBV7-3; j_call: TRBJ2-3; clone_size: NA; cdr3_length: 15; d_call: TRBD2; cdr3_nt: TGTGCCAGCAGCTTATCGGGAGGGCCGGCAGATACGCAGTATTTT; cdr3_aa: CASSLSGGPADTQYF
v_call: TRBV19; j_call: TRBJ2-1; clone_size: NA; cdr3_length: 16; d_call: TRBD2; cdr3_nt: TGTGCCAGTAGTCCCTCACTAGCGGGAGTCATCAATGAGCAGTTCTTC; cdr3_aa: CASSPSLAGVINEQFF
v_call: TRBV4-2; j_call: TRBJ1-4; clone_size: few; cdr3_length: 15; d_call: TRBD1; cdr3_nt: TGTGCCAGCAGCCAAGGAAGACAGGGCAAGGGAAAACTGTTTTTT; cdr3_aa: CASSQGRQGKGKLFF
v_call: TRBV7-9; j_call: TRBJ2-3; clone_size: once; cdr3_length: 12; d_call: NA; cdr3_nt: TGTGCCAGCAGCACACACACAGATACGCAGTATTTT; cdr3_aa: CASSTHTDTQYF
v_call: TRBV28; j_call: TRBJ1-5; clone_size: NA; cdr3_length: 13; d_call: NA; cdr3_nt: TGTGCCAGCAGCCCTGACACCAATCAGCCCCAGCATTTT; cdr3_aa: CASSPDTNQPQHF
v_call: TRBV18; j_call: TRBJ2-7; clone_size: NA; cdr3_length: 14; d_call: NA; cdr3_nt: TGTGCCAGCTCACCACCCAGACAGCCCTACGAGCAGTACTTC; cdr3_aa: CASSPPRQPYEQYF
v_call: TRBV5-6; j_call: TRBJ2-1; clone_size: NA; cdr3_length: 13; d_call: NA; cdr3_nt: TGTGCCAGCAGCCCCCGGACTGCTAATGAGCAGTTCTTC; cdr3_aa: CASSPRTANEQFF
v_call: TRBV6-6; j_call: TRBJ2-3; clone_size: NA; cdr3_length: 14; d_call: TRBD1; cdr3_nt: TGTGCCACCGGGGACAGGTTAAACACAGATACGCAGTATTTT; cdr3_aa: CATGDRLNTDTQYF
v_call: TRBV15; j_call: TRBJ1-1; clone_size: NA; cdr3_length: 16; d_call: NA; cdr3_nt: TGTGCCACCAGCACGCCAGGGGTTTTCATGAACACTGAAGCTTTCTTT; cdr3_aa: CATSTPGVFMNTEAFF
v_call: TRBV11-2; j_call: TRBJ2-2; clone_size: NA; cdr3_length: 18; d_call: TRBD2; cdr3_nt: TGTGCCAGCAGCTTAACTGACCGACTAGCGGTCAACACCGGGGAGCTGTTTTTT; cdr3_aa: CASSLTDRLAVNTGELFF
v_call: TRBV18; j_call: TRBJ1-2; clone_size: NA; cdr3_length: 13; d_call: TRBD1; cdr3_nt: TGTGCCAGCTCATCGACAGGGCCCTATGGCTACACCTTC; cdr3_aa: CASSSTGPYGYTF
v_call: TRBV5-1; j_call: TRBJ2-1; clone_size: NA; cdr3_length: 16; d_call: TRBD2; cdr3_nt: TGCGCCAGCAGCTTGGCCGCTAGCGGGCGATACAATGAGCAGTTCTTC; cdr3_aa: CASSLAASGRYNEQFF
v_call: TRBV2; j_call: TRBJ2-1; clone_size: NA; cdr3_length: 15; d_call: NA; cdr3_nt: TGTGCCAGCAGTGCTGGGCGGGGGCCTTACAATGAGCAGTTCTTC; cdr3_aa: CASSAGRGPYNEQFF
v_call: TRBV7-9; j_call: TRBJ1-1; clone_size: NA; cdr3_length: 15; d_call: TRBD1; cdr3_nt: TGTGCCAGCAGCCCCTTGGACAGGGCGAACACTGAAGCTTTCTTT; cdr3_aa: CASSPLDRANTEAFF
v_call: TRBV7-2; j_call: TRBJ2-3; clone_size: NA; cdr3_length: 16; d_call: TRBD2; cdr3_nt: TGTGCCAGCAGCTTCAGTATGGGACTAGCGGCAGATACGCAGTATTTT; cdr3_aa: CASSFSMGLAADTQYF
v_call: TRBV7-2; j_call: TRBJ1-4; clone_size: NA; cdr3_length: 14; d_call: NA; cdr3_nt: TGTGCCAGCAGCTTAGAACGCCGGAGCGAAAAACTGTTTTTT; cdr3_aa: CASSLERRSEKLFF
v_call: TRBV6-6; j_call: TRBJ1-1; clone_size: few; cdr3_length: 15; d_call: TRBD1; cdr3_nt: TGTGCCAGCAGTTCCGACAGGGGAGGGTTCACTGAAGCTTTCTTT; cdr3_aa: CASSSDRGGFTEAFF